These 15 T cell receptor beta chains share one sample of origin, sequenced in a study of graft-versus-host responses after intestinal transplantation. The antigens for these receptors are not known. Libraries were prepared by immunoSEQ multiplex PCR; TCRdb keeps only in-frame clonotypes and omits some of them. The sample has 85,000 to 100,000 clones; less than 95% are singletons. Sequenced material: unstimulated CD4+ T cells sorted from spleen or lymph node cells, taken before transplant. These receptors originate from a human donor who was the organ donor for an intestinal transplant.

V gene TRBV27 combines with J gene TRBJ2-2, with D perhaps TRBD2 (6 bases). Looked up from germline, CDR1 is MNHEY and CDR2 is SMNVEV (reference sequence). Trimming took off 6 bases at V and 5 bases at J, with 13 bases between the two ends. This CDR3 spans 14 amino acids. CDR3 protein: CASRYGSSTGELFF. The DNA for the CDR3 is TGTGCCAGCAGATACGGGAGTTCAACCGGGGAGCTGTTTTTT.

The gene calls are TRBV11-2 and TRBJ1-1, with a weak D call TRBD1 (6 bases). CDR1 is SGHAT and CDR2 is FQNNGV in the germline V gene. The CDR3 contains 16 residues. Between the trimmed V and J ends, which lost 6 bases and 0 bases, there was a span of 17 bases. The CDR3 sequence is CASSTRGASMNTEAFF. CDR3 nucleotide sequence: TGTGCCAGCAGTACCAGGGGAGCTAGTATGAACACTGAAGCTTTCTTT.

The CDR3 nucleotides are TGTGCCAGCAGCACTTCCTCTTACAGCAATCAGCCCCAGCATTTT. Protein: CASSTSSYSNQPQHF. The genes are TRBV28 and TRBJ1-5; D ambiguous. This CDR3 contains 15 residues. V shed 6 bases and J shed 1 base, with 13 bases lying between them. From germline, CDR1 is MDHEN and CDR2 SYDVKM.

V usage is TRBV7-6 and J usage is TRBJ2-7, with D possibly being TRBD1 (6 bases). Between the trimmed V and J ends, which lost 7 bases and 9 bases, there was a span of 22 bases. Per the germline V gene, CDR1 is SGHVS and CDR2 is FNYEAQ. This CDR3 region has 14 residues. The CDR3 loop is CASTRNLGGAGQYF. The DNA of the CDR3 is TGTGCCAGCACCCGGAACCTAGGGGGAGCAGGGCAGTACTTC.

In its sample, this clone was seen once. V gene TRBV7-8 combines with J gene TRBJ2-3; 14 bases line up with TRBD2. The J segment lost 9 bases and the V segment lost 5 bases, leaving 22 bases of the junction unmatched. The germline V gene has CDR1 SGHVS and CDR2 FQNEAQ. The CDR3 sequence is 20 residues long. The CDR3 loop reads CASSLGRGRTSGRFRGTQYF. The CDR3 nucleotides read TGTGCCAGCAGCCTGGGTCGGGGGCGGACTAGCGGGAGGTTCAGGGGAACGCAGTATTTT.

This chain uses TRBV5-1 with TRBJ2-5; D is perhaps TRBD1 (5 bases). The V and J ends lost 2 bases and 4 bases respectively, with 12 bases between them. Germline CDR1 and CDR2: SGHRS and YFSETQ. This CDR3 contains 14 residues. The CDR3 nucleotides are TGCGCCAGCAGCTTCCTACAGGCAGGAGAGACCCAGTACTTC. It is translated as CASSFLQAGETQYF.

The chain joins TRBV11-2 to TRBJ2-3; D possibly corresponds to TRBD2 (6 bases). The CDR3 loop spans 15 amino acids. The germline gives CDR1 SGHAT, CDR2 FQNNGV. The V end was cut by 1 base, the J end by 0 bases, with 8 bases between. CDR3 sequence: CASSLAGTSTDTQYF. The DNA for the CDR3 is TGTGCCAGCAGCTTAGCTGGGACTAGCACAGATACGCAGTATTTT.

The CDR3 region has the DNA TGCGCCAGCAGCCAACCGAAAAACCTGGGGCCAACAACTAATGAAAAACTGTTTTTT. Its protein is CASSQPKNLGPTTNEKLFF. The chain joins TRBV4-1 to TRBJ1-4; possibly TRBD1 for D (5 bases). The CDR3 consists of 19 residues. With 2 bases removed from V and 0 bases from J, the gap between germline ends came to 19 bases. Germline assignment: CDR1 MGHRA and CDR2 YSYEKL.

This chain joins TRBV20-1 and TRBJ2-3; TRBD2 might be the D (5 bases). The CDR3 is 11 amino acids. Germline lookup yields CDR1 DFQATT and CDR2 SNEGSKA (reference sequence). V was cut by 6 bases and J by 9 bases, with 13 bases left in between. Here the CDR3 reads CSAPLGNTQYF. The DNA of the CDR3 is TGCAGTGCGCCACTAGGTAACACGCAGTATTTT.

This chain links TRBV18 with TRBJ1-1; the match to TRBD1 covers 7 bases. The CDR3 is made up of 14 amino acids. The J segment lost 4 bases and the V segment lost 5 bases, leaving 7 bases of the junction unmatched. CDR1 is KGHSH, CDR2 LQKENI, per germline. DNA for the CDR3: TGTGCCAGCTCATCTCACAGGGGAGGCACTGAAGCTTTCTTT. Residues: CASSSHRGGTEAFF.

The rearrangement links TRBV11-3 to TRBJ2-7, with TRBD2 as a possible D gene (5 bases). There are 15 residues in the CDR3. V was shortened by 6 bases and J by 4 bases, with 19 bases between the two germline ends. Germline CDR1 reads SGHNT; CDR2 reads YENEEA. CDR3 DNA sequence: TGTGCCAGCAGGGACTGGGCAGCCGCTCCGTACGAGCAGTACTTC. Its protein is CASRDWAAAPYEQYF. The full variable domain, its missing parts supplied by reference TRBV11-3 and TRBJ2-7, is EAGVVQSPRYKIIEKKQPVAFWCNPISGHNTLYWYLQNLGQGPELLIRYENEEAVDDSQLPKDRFSAERLKGVDSTLKIQPAELGDSAVYLCASRDWAAAPYEQYFGPGTRLTVT.

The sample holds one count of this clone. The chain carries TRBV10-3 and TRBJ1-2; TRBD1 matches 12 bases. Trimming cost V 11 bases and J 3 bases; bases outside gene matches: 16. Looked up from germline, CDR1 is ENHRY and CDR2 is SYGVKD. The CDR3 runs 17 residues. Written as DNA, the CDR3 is TGTGCCTCAAAACCCGGGACAGGGGGCGGAGAACACTATGGCTACACCTTC. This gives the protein CASKPGTGGGEHYGYTF.

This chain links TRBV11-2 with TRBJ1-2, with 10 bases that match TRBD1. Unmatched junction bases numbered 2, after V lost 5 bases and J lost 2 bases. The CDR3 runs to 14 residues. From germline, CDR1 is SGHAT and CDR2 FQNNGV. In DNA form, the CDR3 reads TGTGCCAGCAGCCGGACAGGGGGAAACTATGGCTACACCTTC. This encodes CASSRTGGNYGYTF.

The CDR3 DNA reads as TGTGCCAGCAGCCAGGGACAGATGAACACTGAAGCTTTCTTT. Translated, it gives CASSQGQMNTEAFF. The genes are TRBV7-6 and TRBJ1-1; 7 bases fit TRBD1. The V segment lost 5 bases and the J segment 0 bases; nucleotides outside the gene matches: 3. Germline lookup yields CDR1 SGHVS and CDR2 FNYEAQ. The CDR3 is made up of 14 amino acids.

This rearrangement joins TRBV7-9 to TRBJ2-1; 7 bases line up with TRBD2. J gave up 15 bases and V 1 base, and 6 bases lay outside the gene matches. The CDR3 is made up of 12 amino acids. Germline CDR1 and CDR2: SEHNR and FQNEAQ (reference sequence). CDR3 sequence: CASSLERTSRFF. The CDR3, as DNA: TGTGCCAGCAGCTTAGAAAGGACTAGTCGGTTCTTC. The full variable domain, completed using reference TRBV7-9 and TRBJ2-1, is DTGVSQNPRHKITKRGQNVTFRCDPISEHNRLYWYRQTLGQGPEFLTYFQNEAQLEKSRLLSDRFSAERPKGSFSTLEIQRTEQGDSAMYLCASSLERTSRFFGPGTRLTVL.